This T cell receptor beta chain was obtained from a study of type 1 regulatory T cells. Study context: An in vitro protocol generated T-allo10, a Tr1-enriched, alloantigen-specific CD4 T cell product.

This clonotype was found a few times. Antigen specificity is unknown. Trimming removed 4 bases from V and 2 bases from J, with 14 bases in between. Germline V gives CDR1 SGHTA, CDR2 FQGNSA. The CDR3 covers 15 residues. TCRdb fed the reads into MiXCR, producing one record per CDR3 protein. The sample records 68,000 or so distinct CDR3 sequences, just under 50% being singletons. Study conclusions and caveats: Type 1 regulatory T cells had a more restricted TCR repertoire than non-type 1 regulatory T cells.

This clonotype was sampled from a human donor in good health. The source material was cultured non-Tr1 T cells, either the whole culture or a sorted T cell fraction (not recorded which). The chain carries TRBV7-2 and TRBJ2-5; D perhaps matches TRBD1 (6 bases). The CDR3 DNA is TGTGCCAGCAGCTCCACATACAGGGTTCAAGAGACCCAGTACTTC. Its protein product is CASSSTYRVQETQYF.